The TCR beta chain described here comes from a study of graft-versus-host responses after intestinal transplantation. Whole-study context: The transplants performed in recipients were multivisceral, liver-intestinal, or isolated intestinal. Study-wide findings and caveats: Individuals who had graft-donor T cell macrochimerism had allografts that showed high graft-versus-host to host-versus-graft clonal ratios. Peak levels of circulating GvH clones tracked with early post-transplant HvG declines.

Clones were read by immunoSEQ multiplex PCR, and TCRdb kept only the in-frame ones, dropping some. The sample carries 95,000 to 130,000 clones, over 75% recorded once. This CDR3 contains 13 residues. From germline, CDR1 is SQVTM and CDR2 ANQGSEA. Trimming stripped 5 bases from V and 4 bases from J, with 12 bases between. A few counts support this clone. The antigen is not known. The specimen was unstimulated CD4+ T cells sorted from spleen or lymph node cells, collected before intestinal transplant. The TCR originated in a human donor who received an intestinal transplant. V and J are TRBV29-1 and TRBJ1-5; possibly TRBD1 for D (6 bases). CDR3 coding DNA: TGCAGCGTTCTGACAGGATCTAATCAGCCCCAGCATTTT. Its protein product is CSVLTGSNQPQHF.